The 28 T cell receptor beta chains reported below all come from one sample, sequenced in a study of cytomegalovirus exposure and HLA in healthy donors. It was with 60 Vbeta and 13 Jbeta primers that the PCR ran. Using immunoSEQ multiplex PCR, the repertoire was profiled, and TCRdb retains in-frame clones only, with some absent. This sample has fewer than 200,000 clones, with approximately 71% found just once. Sequenced: PBMCs. The receptors derive from a girl aged 10 to 17 in good health and CMV-seronegative.

In its sample, this clone was seen many times. The rearrangement links TRBV6-1 to TRBJ1-2, with 7 bases lining up with TRBD1. Losses at the gene ends were 6 bases for V and 2 bases for J; bases not matched to a gene: 6. This CDR3 comprises 14 residues. The germline CDR1 and CDR2 sequences are MNHNS and SASEGT. Here the CDR3 reads CASSQRGQNYGYTF. The DNA of the CDR3 is TGTGCCAGCAGCCAAAGGGGACAGAACTATGGCTACACCTTC.

The chain employs TRBV11-2 and TRBJ1-2; 8 bases are shared with TRBD1. With 3 bases clipped from V and 3 bases from J, the junction kept 12 bases outside the gene matches. Germline V gene sequence: CDR1 SGHAT, CDR2 FQNNGV. The CDR3 sequence is 17 residues long. Here the CDR3 DNA reads TGTGCCAGCAGCTTGGGGACAGGTTTTGGGACGGACTATGGCTACACCTTC. Amino acid sequence: CASSLGTGFGTDYGYTF.

This rearrangement joins TRBV7-9 to TRBJ2-1; 11 nucleotides agree with TRBD2. CDR3 length equals 17 residues. Looked up from germline, CDR1 is SEHNR and CDR2 is FQNEAQ (reference sequence). Germline trimming cut 5 bases from V and 6 bases from J; bases unmatched to any gene: 12. The CDR3 is CASSILPIAGGLNEQFF. CDR3 nucleotides: TGTGCCAGCAGCATCCTCCCCATAGCGGGGGGGCTCAATGAGCAGTTCTTC. The full variable domain, with the rest looked up from reference TRBV7-9 and TRBJ2-1, is DTGVSQNPRHKITKRGQNVTFRCDPISEHNRLYWYRQTLGQGPEFLTYFQNEAQLEKSRLLSDRFSAERPKGSFSTLEIQRTEQGDSAMYLCASSILPIAGGLNEQFFGPGTRLTVL.

The chain links TRBV7-8 to TRBJ1-1, with 7 bases aligning to TRBD1. CDR1 is SGHVS, CDR2 FQNEAQ, per germline. V was clipped by 4 bases and J by 0 bases; unmatched bases: 5. The CDR3 consists of 15 residues. The CDR3 region has the DNA TGTGCCAGCAGCTCACTAGGGGGCGTGAACACTGAAGCTTTCTTT. It specifies CASSSLGGVNTEAFF. Variable domain in full (rest from reference TRBV7-8 and TRBJ1-1): GAGVSQSPRYKVAKRGQDVALRCDPISGHVSLFWYQQALGQGPEFLTYFQNEAQLDKSGLPSDRFFAERPEGSVSTLKIQRTQQEDSAVYLCASSSLGGVNTEAFFGQGTRLTVV.

This chain uses TRBV6-1 with TRBJ1-1, with D hard to call. This CDR3 region has 15 residues. Germline V gene sequence: CDR1 MNHNS, CDR2 SASEGT. With 5 bases removed from V and 3 bases from J, the gap between germline ends came to 16 bases. As DNA, the CDR3 is TGTGCCAGCAGTCCCCGATTGGGCACCGACACTGAAGCTTTCTTT. It translates to CASSPRLGTDTEAFF.

The rearrangement uses TRBV2 and TRBJ2-7, with TRBD2 identical over 9 bases. J lost 2 bases, V lost 7 bases, and 6 bases had no gene match. In germline, CDR1 is SNHLY, CDR2 FYNNEI. The CDR3 contains 14 residues. The CDR3 here is CASIPAGGTYEQYF. DNA for the CDR3: TGTGCCAGCATCCCGGCGGGGGGGACCTACGAGCAGTACTTC.

The chain is built from TRBV14 and TRBJ2-1; TRBD2 agrees at 9 bases. J gave up 3 bases and V 0 bases, and 3 bases lay outside the gene matches. This CDR3 has 16 residues. Germline loops: CDR1 SGHDN, CDR2 FVKESK. CDR3 protein: CASSQDLAGFYNEQFF. CDR3 DNA: TGTGCCAGCAGCCAAGATCTAGCGGGGTTCTACAATGAGCAGTTCTTC.

The gene calls are TRBV7-8 and TRBJ1-5, with 8 bases identical to TRBD1. CDR1 and CDR2 from the germline V gene are SGHVS and FQNEAQ. This CDR3 is 20 amino acids long. J was trimmed by 5 bases and V by 4 bases; bases with no gene match: 22. The CDR3 protein is CASSSDRGESPGVSDQPQHF. The CDR3 nucleotides are TGTGCCAGCAGCTCCGACAGGGGCGAGTCCCCGGGGGTGAGTGATCAGCCCCAGCATTTT.

This clone has more than one count but fewer than ten. The gene calls are TRBV5-6 and TRBJ1-1; a possible D gene is TRBD1 (5 bases). This CDR3 has 14 residues. Germline CDR1 is SGHDT and CDR2 is YYEEEE. Deletions cut 0 bases from V and 1 base from J, with 7 bases between. CDR3 sequence: CASSLERGNTEAFF. Written as DNA, the CDR3 is TGTGCCAGCAGCTTGGAAAGGGGGAACACTGAAGCTTTCTTT.

The genes are TRBV6-5 and TRBJ1-2, with D possibly TRBD1 on 5 matching bases. This CDR3 is built from 15 residues. Germline assignment: CDR1 MNHEY and CDR2 SVGAGI. Trimming stripped 0 bases from V and 4 bases from J, with 12 bases between. The CDR3 loop is CASSYSGGEGYGYTF. In DNA form, the CDR3 reads TGTGCCAGCAGTTACTCGGGGGGGGAAGGCTATGGCTACACCTTC.

The J gene is TRBJ2-1, the V gene TRBV4-2; 11 nucleotides line up with TRBD2. The CDR3 covers 17 residues. J gave up 8 bases and V 1 base, and 10 bases lay outside the gene matches. The germline V gene encodes CDR1 LGHNA and CDR2 YNFKEQ. This CDR3 is CASSQALSGGASYEQFF. As DNA, the CDR3 is TGTGCCAGCAGCCAAGCCCTTAGCGGGGGGGCCAGTTATGAGCAGTTCTTC.

The V and J genes are TRBV6-1 and TRBJ1-5; tentatively, D is TRBD1 (5 bases). The CDR3 consists of 12 residues. In germline, CDR1 is MNHNS, CDR2 SASEGT. With 3 bases removed from V and 9 bases from J, the gap between germline ends came to 9 bases. The CDR3 bases are TGTGCCAGCAGTGATGGGGGGTTGCCCCAGCATTTT. Its protein product is CASSDGGLPQHF.

The rearrangement links TRBV5-6 to TRBJ1-6; D might be TRBD1 (5 bases). The V end was cut by 4 bases, the J end by 0 bases, with 11 bases between. This CDR3 comprises 16 residues. Germline V gene sequence: CDR1 SGHDT, CDR2 YYEEEE. Here the CDR3 DNA reads TGTGCCAGCAGCGTACGACAGAGCTCCTATAATTCACCCCTCCACTTT. It specifies CASSVRQSSYNSPLHF.

V gene TRBV19 combines with J gene TRBJ1-5; TRBD1 agrees at 8 bases. V was clipped by 5 bases and J by 4 bases; unmatched bases: 7. The germline V gene encodes CDR1 LNHDA and CDR2 SQIVND (reference sequence). CDR3 length: 15 residues. CDR3 region: CASSSGRQGNQPQHF. CDR3 nucleotides: TGTGCCAGTAGTTCCGGGCGACAGGGGAATCAGCCCCAGCATTTT.

The chain joins TRBV7-9 to TRBJ2-2, with TRBD1 matching 9 bases. CDR3 length equals 16 residues. The V segment lost 5 bases and the J segment 1 base; nucleotides outside the gene matches: 5. The V gene's germline CDR1 is SEHNR and CDR2 FQNEAQ (reference sequence). CDR3 sequence reads: CASSPGQGENTGELFF. The CDR3 DNA sequence: TGTGCCAGCAGCCCGGGACAGGGAGAGAACACCGGGGAGCTGTTTTTT. The full variable domain, with the rest looked up from reference TRBV7-9 and TRBJ2-2, is DTGVSQNPRHKITKRGQNVTFRCDPISEHNRLYWYRQTLGQGPEFLTYFQNEAQLEKSRLLSDRFSAERPKGSFSTLEIQRTEQGDSAMYLCASSPGQGENTGELFFGEGSRLTVL.

This chain links TRBV7-3 with TRBJ2-5; 7 bases fit TRBD2. Trimming at V came to 2 bases and at J to 5 bases, leaving 8 bases not matched to a gene. Germline V gene sequence: CDR1 SGHTA, CDR2 FQGTGA. This CDR3 is built from 15 residues. CDR3 sequence (DNA): TGTGCCAGCAGCTTATATACGGGGGGTCAGGAGACCCAGTACTTC. It encodes CASSLYTGGQETQYF.

J is TRBJ2-2 and V is TRBV5-1, with 8 bases fitting TRBD2. The CDR3 is made up of 15 amino acids. Germline V CDR1 and CDR2: SGHRS, YFSETQ. With 3 bases clipped from V and 5 bases from J, the junction kept 6 bases outside the gene matches. This chain's CDR3 is CASSYAGGLTGELFF. CDR3 bases: TGCGCCAGCAGCTATGCGGGGGGCCTTACCGGGGAGCTGTTTTTT. The entire variable domain, with the rest obtained from reference TRBV5-1 and TRBJ2-2, is as follows: KAGVTQTPRYLIKTRGQQVTLSCSPISGHRSVSWYQQTPGQGLQFLFEYFSETQRNKGNFPGRFSGRQFSNSRSEMNVSTLELGDSALYLCASSYAGGLTGELFFGEGSRLTVL.

The chain couples TRBV2 to TRBJ2-7, with D tentatively TRBD1 (6 bases). The germline gives CDR1 SNHLY, CDR2 FYNNEI. The CDR3 has 13 residues. V was cut by 7 bases and J by 0 bases, with 10 bases left in between. The CDR3 DNA reads as TGTGCCAGCAAACGGGACACCTCCTACGAGCAGTACTTC. Protein: CASKRDTSYEQYF.

The rearrangement joins TRBV5-4 to TRBJ2-2; 11 nucleotides match TRBD2. CDR1 is SGHNT and CDR2 is YYREEE in the germline V gene (reference sequence). The CDR3 has 16 amino acids. J was trimmed by 4 bases and V by 3 bases; bases with no gene match: 5. CDR3 nucleotide sequence: TGTGCCAGCAGCTCCCTAGCGGGGGGAGGCACCGGGGAGCTGTTTTTT. Translation: CASSSLAGGGTGELFF.

J is TRBJ2-7 and V is TRBV6-5; 10 positions agree with TRBD2. V shed 2 bases and J 2 bases; nucleotides not matched to a gene: 3. Germline V gives CDR1 MNHEY, CDR2 SVGAGI. This CDR3 region has 15 residues. This chain's CDR3 is CASSYGTSEPYEQYF. DNA of the CDR3: TGTGCCAGCAGTTACGGGACTAGCGAGCCCTACGAGCAGTACTTC.

V gene TRBV5-1 combines with J gene TRBJ1-1; D might be TRBD1 (6 bases). Germline V CDR1 and CDR2: SGHRS, YFSETQ. V was shortened by 6 bases and J by 0 bases, with 18 bases between the two germline ends. The CDR3 totals 16 residues. As DNA, the CDR3 is TGCGCCAGCAACCCCGCACAGGGAAGGTTGAACACTGAAGCTTTCTTT. It encodes CASNPAQGRLNTEAFF.

The chain is built from TRBV27 and TRBJ2-7; D possibly corresponds to TRBD2 (6 bases). Per the germline V gene, CDR1 is MNHEY and CDR2 is SMNVEV (reference sequence). There are 16 residues in the CDR3. V was clipped by 10 bases and J by 0 bases, with 22 bases between them. CDR3 sequence: CATRGGGVGNSYEQYF. As DNA, the CDR3 is TGTGCCACTCGCGGAGGCGGGGTGGGAAACTCCTACGAGCAGTACTTC.

The chain joins TRBV2 to TRBJ1-5; 7 bases are shared with TRBD1. The length of the CDR3 is 19 residues. The germline CDR1 and CDR2 sequences are SNHLY and FYNNEI. J was trimmed by 0 bases and V by 0 bases; bases with no gene match: 11. This CDR3 is CASSEALKAGTDSNQPQHF. CDR3 bases: TGTGCCAGCAGTGAAGCGCTGAAGGCTGGGACAGATAGCAATCAGCCCCAGCATTTT.

A few counts support this clone. The rearrangement joins TRBV19 to TRBJ1-5, with D perhaps matching TRBD1 (6 bases). Trimming cost V 6 bases and J 1 base, with 10 bases left between them. The CDR3 is 14 residues long. Germline assignment: CDR1 LNHDA and CDR2 SQIVND (reference sequence). The CDR3 nucleotides are TGTGCCAGTAGGCCCGACAGGAGCAATCAGCCCCAGCATTTT. It yields the protein CASRPDRSNQPQHF.

This chain uses TRBV19 with TRBJ2-1, with 9 bases aligning to TRBD2. With 6 bases clipped from V and 8 bases from J, the junction kept 5 bases outside the gene matches. This CDR3 comprises 13 residues. CDR1 and CDR2 (germline): LNHDA, SQIVND (reference sequence). The CDR3 nucleotides read TGTGCCAGTAGCCGCGGGGGGGCCGATGAGCAGTTCTTC. Translating it yields CASSRGGADEQFF.

The CDR3 reads CASSFNRQGNGYTF. The CDR3 coding sequence is TGTGCCAGCAGTTTTAACCGACAGGGGAATGGCTACACCTTC. The chain joins TRBV27 to TRBJ1-2; TRBD1 matches at 8 bases. V lost 3 bases and J lost 6; bases outside the gene matches: 6. The CDR3 has 14 amino acids. CDR1 is MNHEY, CDR2 SMNVEV, per germline (reference sequence).

This chain uses TRBV12-5 with TRBJ2-5; 8 nucleotides line up with TRBD2. V was pared by 3 bases and J by 1 base, with 4 bases of the junction left unmatched. The germline CDR1 and CDR2 sequences are LGHNT and FRNRAP. The CDR3 spans 15 residues. The CDR3 is CASGFRGGAQETQYF. The CDR3 DNA reads TGTGCTAGTGGTTTTCGGGGGGGGGCCCAAGAGACCCAGTACTTC.

With respect to this clone: Since no conserved phenylalanine or tryptophan closes the CDR3, a read error is the likely cause. The chain employs TRBV6-6 and TRBJ1-2; 7 bases match TRBD1. CDR1 and CDR2 (germline): MNHNY, SVGAGI (reference sequence). CDR3 length equals 14 residues. V was clipped by 4 bases and J by 6 bases; unmatched bases: 8. This CDR3 is CASSLAGTEDGYTL. CDR3 sequence (DNA): TGTGCCAGCAGTTTGGCTGGGACAGAAGATGGCTACACCCTC.